This entry concerns a single T cell receptor beta chain. The sample belongs to a study of blood T cell repertoires in COVID-19. Study background: Acute and convalescent COVID-19 specimens originated in the United States, Italy and Spain. PBMCs, B-cell-depleted T cells, or T cells were the source of the cDNA or gDNA that made up the material.

Germline assignment: CDR1 SGHTA and CDR2 FQGNSA. CDR3 length: 18 residues. Trimming at V came to 1 base and at J to 0 bases, leaving 3 bases not matched to a gene. Here immunoSEQ multiplex PCR was the method, and the copy in TCRdb shows in-frame clones only, minus some. The data hold 220,000 or so clones, with roughly 84% observed a single time. This clonotype was obtained from a woman between 40 and 50 years old who had recovered from COVID-19. Specimen: PBMCs or T cells enriched from blood (not recorded which). The rearrangement joins TRBV7-2 to TRBJ2-6; 10 nucleotides line up with TRBD2. The CDR3: CASSLEAGGSSGANVLTF. CDR3 bases: TGTGCCAGCAGCTTAGAAGCGGGAGGGAGCTCTGGGGCCAACGTCCTGACTTTC.